These 6 T cell receptor beta chains came from one sample sequenced in a study of graft-versus-host responses after intestinal transplantation. Profiled with immunoSEQ multiplex PCR; TCRdb holds only in-frame clones, not every one. The sample has around 89,000 clones, 92% seen once. These receptors' antigens are unknown. The material was unstimulated CD8+ T cells sorted from spleen or lymph node cells, obtained before transplant. These receptors were obtained from a human donor who was the organ donor for an intestinal transplant.

The chain is built from TRBV27 and TRBJ1-4, with D possibly being TRBD1 (5 bases). V was trimmed by 1 base and J by 4 bases, leaving 10 bases between them. The CDR3 is 15 residues long. Germline CDR1 reads MNHEY; CDR2 reads SMNVEV (reference sequence). CDR3 residues: CASSLYLQDNEKLFF. The CDR3 DNA is TGTGCCAGCAGTTTATATCTACAGGATAATGAAAAACTGTTTTTT.

The chain recombines TRBV27 with TRBJ2-1; TRBD1 is a possible D gene (6 bases). This CDR3 comprises 14 residues. Deletions cut 8 bases from V and 6 bases from J, with 17 bases between. CDR1 and CDR2 from the germline V gene are MNHEY and SMNVEV (reference sequence). The CDR3 protein is CASLRDTRSNEQFF. The CDR3 DNA follows: TGTGCCAGCCTAAGGGACACCAGGTCCAATGAGCAGTTCTTC.

The rearrangement links TRBV5-6 to TRBJ2-7; tentative D call: TRBD1 (6 bases). In germline, CDR1 is SGHDT, CDR2 YYEEEE. This CDR3 has 13 residues. Trimming took 4 bases from V and 0 from J, leaving 8 bases between them. The CDR3 spells CASSQGGSYEQYF. CDR3 coding DNA: TGTGCCAGCAGCCAAGGGGGCTCCTACGAGCAGTACTTC.

This clone was counted once. The chain has TRBV5-6 and TRBJ2-7, with a weak D call TRBD2 (5 bases). Trimming removed 3 bases at V and 5 bases at J, with 12 bases between. Germline V gene lookup returns CDR1 SGHDT and CDR2 YYEEEE. CDR3 size: 13 residues. The CDR3 DNA sequence: TGTGCCAGCAGCTATACGGAGGTGGACGAGCAGTACTTC. Translation gives CASSYTEVDEQYF.

V usage is TRBV5-4 and J usage is TRBJ2-5, with TRBD2 matching 7 bases. Germline trimming cut 6 bases from V and 2 bases from J; bases unmatched to any gene: 7. Germline loops: CDR1 SGHNT, CDR2 YYREEE (reference sequence). The CDR3 is 14 amino acids. This chain's CDR3 is CASTVGGGQETQYF. Here the CDR3 DNA reads TGTGCCAGCACCGTGGGGGGAGGGCAAGAGACCCAGTACTTC.

The chain uses TRBV4-1 and TRBJ1-5; 8 bases line up with TRBD1. V shed 1 base, J shed 7 bases, and the junction held 6 bases outside the gene matches. This CDR3 region has 15 residues. The germline V gene has CDR1 MGHRA and CDR2 YSYEKL. CDR3 loop: CASSQAQGAEQPQHF. In DNA, the CDR3 is TGCGCCAGCAGCCAAGCCCAGGGGGCAGAGCAGCCCCAGCATTTT.